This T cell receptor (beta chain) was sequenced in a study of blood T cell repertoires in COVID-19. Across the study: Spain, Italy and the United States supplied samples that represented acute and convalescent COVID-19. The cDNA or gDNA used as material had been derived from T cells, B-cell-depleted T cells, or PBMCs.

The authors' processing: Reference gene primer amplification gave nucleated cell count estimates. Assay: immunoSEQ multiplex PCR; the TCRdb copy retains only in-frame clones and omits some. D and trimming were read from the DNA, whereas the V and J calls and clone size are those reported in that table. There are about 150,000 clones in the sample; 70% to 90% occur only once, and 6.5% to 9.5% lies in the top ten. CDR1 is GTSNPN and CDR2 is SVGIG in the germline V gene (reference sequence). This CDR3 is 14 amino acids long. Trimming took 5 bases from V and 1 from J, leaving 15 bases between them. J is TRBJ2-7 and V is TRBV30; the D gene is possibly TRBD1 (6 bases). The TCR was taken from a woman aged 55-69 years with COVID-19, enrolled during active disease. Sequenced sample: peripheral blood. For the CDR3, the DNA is TGTGCCTGGTCGCCAGGGGATTATTCCTACGAGCAGTACTTC. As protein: CAWSPGDYSYEQYF.